These 5 T cell receptor beta chains came from one sample sequenced in a study of glioma-infiltrating T cells after dendritic cell vaccination. Here immunoSEQ multiplex PCR was the method, and the copy in TCRdb shows in-frame clones only, minus some. This table holds fewer than 100,000 clones, approximately 90% found once. The sequencing used blood, collected before dendritic cell vaccination. The source of these receptors is a human donor with glioblastoma.

The rearrangement uses TRBV9 and TRBJ1-3, with 7 bases lining up with TRBD1. This CDR3 contains 15 residues. Germline lookup yields CDR1 SGDLS and CDR2 YYNGEE. V lost 5 bases, J lost 2 bases, and 7 bases stayed unmatched. The CDR3 DNA sequence: TGTGCCAGCAGTGAAGGGGGCTATCCTGGAAACACCATATATTTT. Protein product: CASSEGGYPGNTIYF.

The genes are TRBV2 and TRBJ2-1; no reliable D call. The CDR3 covers 9 residues. Germline V gives CDR1 SNHLY, CDR2 FYNNEI. Trimming left V 7 bases short and J 15 bases short, with 10 bases between. The CDR3, as DNA: TGTGCCAGCACCAAGTCGCGGTTCTTC. Protein: CASTKSRFF.

This clone was detected a few times. V gene TRBV4-3 combines with J gene TRBJ1-2; TRBD1 matches at 8 bases. The CDR3 consists of 15 residues. CDR1 is LGHNA, CDR2 YSLEER, per germline. With 0 bases clipped from V and 4 bases from J, the junction kept 4 bases outside the gene matches. The CDR3 here is CASSQDDRGGYGYTF. For the CDR3, the DNA is TGCGCCAGCAGCCAAGATGACAGGGGTGGCTATGGCTACACCTTC.

The chain has TRBV28 and TRBJ1-2; no firm D call. Germline loops: CDR1 MDHEN, CDR2 SYDVKM. The length of the CDR3 is 16 residues. V was shortened by 5 bases and J by 1 base, with 17 bases between the two germline ends. The CDR3 protein is CASSPSRGLGNYGYTF. In nucleotides, the CDR3 is TGTGCCAGCAGTCCCTCCCGTGGCCTTGGTAACTATGGCTACACCTTC.

V gene TRBV28 combines with J gene TRBJ2-7, with D possibly TRBD1 on 6 matching bases. CDR3 length equals 17 residues. Germline values: CDR1 MDHEN, CDR2 SYDVKM. V was pared by 3 bases and J by 3 bases, with 21 bases between. CDR3 in DNA: TGTGCCAGCAGTTTTAAGGGGGTTATGCCTCCTTTCTACGAGCAGTACTTC. Protein: CASSFKGVMPPFYEQYF.